This T cell receptor beta chain originates from a study of T cell responses to AZD1222 COVID-19 vaccine. Clones were read by immunoSEQ multiplex PCR, and TCRdb kept only the in-frame ones, dropping some. The repertoire includes approximately 160,000 clones, roughly 94% of them detected once, and approximately 4.6% sits in the top ten. A word on this clone: The target antigen is unknown.

Whole-study results and caveats: The CD4 TCRs associated with vaccination extended across spike and predominated at 160-218 and 743-854. Seropositive AZD1222 recipients at baseline numbered only 5 or 6. The study found Spike-specific TCR breadth and depth rose after two AZD1222 doses.

The sample was peripheral blood, taken 28 days after the second AZD1222 dose. The sequence came from an adult who received the AZD1222 COVID-19 vaccine.

The CDR3 protein is CASSIGSGNTIYF. The CDR3 DNA follows: TGTGCCAGCTCAATCGGTTCGGGAAACACCATATATTTT. The genes are TRBV18 and TRBJ1-3; D call uncertain. V lost 5 bases and J 4 bases, leaving 9 bases between the germline ends. Per the germline V gene, CDR1 is KGHSH and CDR2 is LQKENI. The CDR3 loop spans 13 amino acids.